This TCR beta chain was sequenced in a study of regulatory T cells in long-lasting Graves disease. CDR3-region Arm-PCR and iRepertoire HTBI primers produced the TCR beta libraries. Per the authors' pipeline: Identification yielded approximately 66 TRBV and around 15 TRBJ segments across samples. Via MiXCR, TCRdb re-called the multiplex PCR reads, giving one row per CDR3 protein. It is TCRdb's table, rather than the study itself, that gives the V and J calls and clone size. The data hold fewer than 450,000 distinct CDR3 sequences, with 20% observed a single time. Time point given: persistent/refractory GD, antithyroid drugs over 5 years with positive TRAb. After RNA was extracted from PBMCs, the TCR library was made from it. EDTA tubes collected around 10 milliliters of peripheral blood. Trimming left V 7 bases short and J 1 base short, with 10 bases between. Germline CDR1 and CDR2: MDHEN and SYDVKM. The CDR3 contains 13 residues.

The sample holds many counts of this clonotype. Its target is unknown. Study-level points and caveats: Whereas new patients shared 900 to 1,000 public clonotypes, persistent patients shared more, at 2,741.

This TCR came from a female donor with Graves disease. The chain has TRBV28 and TRBJ2-5; D possibly uses TRBD1 or TRBD2 (5 bases each). This specimen was peripheral blood mononuclear cells (PBMCs), taken when the disease was refractory, from a patient treated with antithyroid drugs. CDR3 coding DNA: TGTGCCAGCAAACCGGGGCCCCAAGAGACCCAGTACTTC. As protein: CASKPGPQETQYF.